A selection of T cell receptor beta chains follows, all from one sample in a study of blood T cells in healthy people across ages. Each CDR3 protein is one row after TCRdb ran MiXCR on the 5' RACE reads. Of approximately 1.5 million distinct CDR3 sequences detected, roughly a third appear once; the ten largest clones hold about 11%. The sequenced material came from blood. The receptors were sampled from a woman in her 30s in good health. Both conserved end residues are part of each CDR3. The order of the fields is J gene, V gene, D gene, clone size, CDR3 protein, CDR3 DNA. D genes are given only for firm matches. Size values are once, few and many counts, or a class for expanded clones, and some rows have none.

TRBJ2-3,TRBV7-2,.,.,CASSLVHVADTPYF,TGTGCCAGCAGCTTAGTCCACGTGGCAGATACGCCGTATTTT
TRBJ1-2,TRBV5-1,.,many,CASSLEARGYDGYTF,TGCGCCAGCAGCTTGGAAGCCAGGGGATACGATGGCTACACCTTC
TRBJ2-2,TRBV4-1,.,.,CASSNQKRGTGELFF,TGCGCCAGCAGCAACCAGAAGCGAGGCACCGGGGAGCTGTTTTTT
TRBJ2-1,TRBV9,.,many,CASSALAGTYNEQFF,TGTGCCAGCAGCGCTCTCGCCGGGACCTACAATGAGCAGTTCTTC
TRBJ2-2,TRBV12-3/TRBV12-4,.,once,CASSLRVPGELFF,TGTGCCAGCAGTTTAAGGGTACCCGGGGAGCTGTTTTTT
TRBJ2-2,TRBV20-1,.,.,CSGDRGGNTGELFF,TGCAGTGGAGATAGGGGCGGTAACACCGGGGAGCTGTTTTTT
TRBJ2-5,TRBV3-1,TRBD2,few,CASSQRGGREETQYF,TGTGCCAGCAGCCAGCGGGGGGGCCGAGAAGAGACCCAGTACTTC
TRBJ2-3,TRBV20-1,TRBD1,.,CSARGQGSTDTRYF,TGCAGTGCTAGAGGACAGGGCAGCACAGATACGCGGTATTTT
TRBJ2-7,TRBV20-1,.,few,CRGGGAYEQYF,TGCAGAGGAGGCGGAGCTTACGAGCAGTACTTC
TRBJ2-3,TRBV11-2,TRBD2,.,CASSPEGLAGGRTQYF,TGTGCCAGCAGTCCAGAGGGACTAGCGGGAGGGCGTACGCAGTATTTT
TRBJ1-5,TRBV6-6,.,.,CASSGLGGAQPQHF,TGTGCCAGCAGTGGCTTAGGGGGAGCTCAGCCCCAGCATTTT
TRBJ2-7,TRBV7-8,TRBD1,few,CASSLWGTDTYEQYF,TGTGCCAGCAGCTTATGGGGGACAGATACCTACGAGCAGTACTTC
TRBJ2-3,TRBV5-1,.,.,CAGSRTGGGTDTQYF,TGCGCCGGCAGCCGAACGGGGGGCGGCACAGATACGCAGTATTTT
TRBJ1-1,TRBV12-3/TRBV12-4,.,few,CASSLTTVGTEAFF,TGTGCCAGCAGTCTAACGACAGTCGGCACTGAAGCTTTCTTT
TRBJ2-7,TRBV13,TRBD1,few,CASSSNPGTGQGAAYEQYF,TGTGCCAGCAGCTCGAATCCTGGCACGGGACAGGGGGCTGCCTACGAGCAGTACTTC
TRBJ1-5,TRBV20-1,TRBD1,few,CSARDYRDSELGPQHF,TGCAGTGCTAGAGATTACAGGGACAGCGAGCTCGGGCCCCAGCATTTT
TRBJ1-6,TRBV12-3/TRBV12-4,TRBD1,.,CASSSAGTGRDNSPLHF,TGTGCCAGCAGTTCCGCTGGGACAGGGAGGGATAATTCACCCCTCCACTTT
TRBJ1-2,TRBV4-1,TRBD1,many,CASSQGTGAWYGYTF,TGCGCCAGCAGCCAAGGGACAGGGGCCTGGTATGGCTACACCTTC
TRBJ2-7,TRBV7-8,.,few,CASSFPLGLGDPYEQYF,TGTGCCAGCAGCTTCCCCTTGGGGCTAGGGGACCCCTACGAGCAGTACTTC